Reported below is one TCR beta chain. Its antigen is unknown. Per-base quality was not reported, and no clone a single base away is much larger than it. The CDR3 runs 12 residues from the cysteine to the phenylalanine. CDR3 DNA only is kept here, 36 bases in frame from base 1. V is pared back by 4 bases and J by 6 bases, with 10 bases lying between the germline termini. CDR1 WSHSY and CDR2 SAAADI were looked up in the germline V gene. The sample belongs to a study of shared clonotypes between healthy human individuals (dated by TCRdb to about 2020). Turning to the overall study: The cohort comprised a couple of women and three men aged 18 to 49 years. For each donor, CD4 naive and CD4 memory were each given three plates, CD8 naive was given two plates, and CD8 memory was given one plate. To estimate repertoire size and how much clonotypes are shared between individuals, the study performed deep sequencing of blood TCR repertoires from a few healthy adults. Between about 0.9 and 8.9 billion PBMCs per donor were obtained by leukapheresis. To increase sequencing depth and limit assay-specific biases, different laboratories used diverse techniques to prepare libraries and sequence TCR repertoires. The research as a whole found: Because the study included a small number of donors, the genetic and exposure-history diversity represented was limited. Based on pairwise subsampling, the degree of clonotype sharing among donors was expected to be affected by sequencing depth. Higher generation probabilities were observed for clonotypes shared by all four sorted-subset donors than for non-shared clonotypes. About 4.5% of naive CD4, more than 3% of naive CD8, about 2.1% of memory CD4, and approximately 0.39% of memory CD8 clonotypes were shared across several donors. Naive subsets generally had larger estimated clonotype richness than memory subsets did. Incomplete sequencing was indicated by rarefaction of sorted-subset datasets, despite the large sequencing depth. Sampling was restricted to blood, and TCR repertoires in tissues likely differ from the TCR repertoires found in blood.

TCR CDR3 regions were amplified from genomic DNA by multiplex PCR using the deep immunoSEQ assay. For each cell subset, the extracted genomic DNA was distributed evenly across all wells of several immunoSEQ 96-well plates, and each plate served as one replicate. For sorted subsets, around 200 ng genomic DNA, equal to 30,000 to 35,000 T cell genomes, was loaded into each replicate PCR. Purified libraries were measured with a Qubit 3.0 fluorometer, size-checked on a Bioanalyzer 2100, and measured again with the KAPA Library Quantification kit. Every immunoSEQ 96-well plate was sequenced on a separate single-read 150-cycle Illumina NextSeq 550 flow cell. The study's own analysis went as follows. Because the immunoSEQ output held only junctional sequences and lacked quality scores, the filtering could not match the filtering applied to full-length reads. Sequences were annotated with PyIR, a Python wrapper for IgBLAST v1.9, and V/J genes and CDR3 were assigned using IMGT germline references. Reads were removed for weak V/J assignments (E-value above 1e-6), missing CDR3, stop codons, out-of-frame junctions, or ambiguous translated residues. V3J clonotypes were defined as sequences sharing an identical inferred V gene, J gene, and CDR3 amino acid sequence. Percentage overlap between repertoires was computed as shared unique clonotypes divided by the size of the smaller repertoire. RTK rarefaction, the Chao1 estimator, and Recon v2.1 estimates of unobserved clonotypes were used to assess repertoire richness. Generation probabilities for all TCRbeta clonotypes obtained by the gDNA method from four donors were computed using OLGA. The source is immuneACCESS, and TCRdb retained only in-frame sequences with V and J called. Part of the clones is not carried over; for the studies checked, unresolved V genes explain less than half of this, and the remainder is unexplained. From that table come the V and J calls and clone size; the DNA was used to work out D and trimming. The sample table holds a few million clones, of which over 85% were seen once. The ten largest clones capture roughly 0.14% of the sample.

The donors were healthy, HIV-negative adults who had no recently reported acute infections or vaccinations. All donors were Caucasian adults living in Nashville, Tennessee, USA. CD4+ T cells were enriched by magnetic negative selection; naive cells were then positively selected on CD45RA, and the negative fraction formed the memory subset. Blood was collected by leukapheresis, and PBMCs were isolated by Ficoll-Histopaque density gradient centrifugation and then cryopreserved in liquid nitrogen vapor phase. Purity and quantity of every magnetically sorted T cell population were checked by analytical flow cytometry. Genomic DNA was isolated from each sorted fraction and quantified by UV absorbance on a Nanodrop 2000c.

The origin of this receptor is a man younger than 35 in good health. The chain couples TRBV10-2 to TRBJ2-7; D gene: possibly TRBD1, on 6 matching bases. The specimen sequenced was naive CD4+ T cells sorted from blood. Read against the paper, the sample's cell subset or site label means: CD45RA+ positively selected. The nucleotide sequence is given as TGCGCCAGCAGTGCGTCAGGGGTCGAGCAGTACTTC. This yields the protein CASSASGVEQYF.